This T cell receptor beta chain was captured by sequencing in a study of CD8 T cells in Susac syndrome. The CDR3 totals 13 residues. The V gene's germline CDR1 is SQVTM and CDR2 ANQGSEA. The V gene lost 6 bases and the J gene lost 5 bases, with 16 bases spanning the gap. Study results and caveats: It was acknowledged by the study that relatively few individuals were included in its TCR sequencing and HLA analysis.

Notes on this clonotype: The antigen is undetermined.

CD8+ and CD4+ T cells taken from blood had their TCR beta sequenced. TEMRA cells were FACS-enriched, with CD8+ and CD4+ T cells isolated negatively. With random hexamers, 0.5 to 1 ug RNA was reverse transcribed. With immunoSEQ multiplex PCR, TCR beta CDR3 was amplified across 54 Vbeta and 13 Jbeta. Via MiXCR, TCRdb re-called the immunoSEQ multiplex PCR reads, giving one row per CDR3 protein. Of approximately 180,000 distinct CDR3 sequences in the sample, approximately 93% were seen once. V and J are TRBV29-1 and TRBJ1-1; D remains ambiguous. The TCR originated in a human donor with multiple sclerosis. Sequenced sample: CD4+ T cells from PBMCs. CDR3: CSVRLTAGTEAFF. The CDR3 nucleotides are TGCAGCGTACGACTTACTGCCGGTACTGAAGCTTTCTTT.